This T cell receptor beta chain emerged from a study of response to subunit inactivated influenza vaccine. TCRdb re-called the RT-PCR reads through MiXCR, storing one row per CDR3 protein. The sample holds roughly 760,000 distinct CDR3 sequences, around 20% seen once. This clonotype was detected many times. Sequencing used PBMCs from blood, obtained 4 to 6 days after vaccination. This sequence originates from a man aged 50 to 60 who received an inactivated influenza vaccine.

CDR3 sequence reads: CASSLDLGTHGYTF. The CDR3 region has the DNA TGTGCCAGCAGCTTGGATTTGGGCACCCATGGCTACACCTTC. V usage is TRBV5-5 and J usage is TRBJ1-2, with unresolved D. The CDR3 contains 14 residues. The germline gives CDR1 SGHKS, CDR2 YYEKEE (reference sequence). Deletions cut 0 bases from V and 6 bases from J, with 12 bases between.